This T cell receptor beta chain emerged from a study of blood T cells in healthy people across ages. This CDR3 has 16 amino acids. CDR1 is SGHRS and CDR2 is YFSETQ in the germline V gene. V was pared by 1 base and J by 0 bases, with 1 base of the junction left unmatched. Combining a sample-barcoded 5' primer with a J-beta primer mix, a second PCR ran for about 6 to 12 cycles. TCRdb reprocessed the 5' RACE reads via MiXCR and lists one record per CDR3 protein. Of about 830,000 distinct CDR3 sequences in the sample, around 62% were seen once. This clonotype was found a few times. PBMCs numbering at least 6.5 million were isolated per sample.

This clonotype was sampled from a man aged 25 to 40 in good health. The V and J genes are TRBV5-1 and TRBJ2-6; 7 nucleotides line up with TRBD1. The sample taken for sequencing was blood. CDR3: CASSLPGGSGANVLTF. The CDR3, as DNA: TGCGCCAGCAGCTTGCCAGGGGGCTCTGGGGCCAACGTCCTGACTTTC.